This TCR beta chain was documented in a study of CD8 T cells in Susac syndrome. Study-wide results and caveats: As the study acknowledged, the number of individuals in its TCR sequencing and HLA analysis was relatively small.

The V gene end was trimmed by 5 bases and the J gene end by 0 bases; junction bases not matched to a gene: 7. The CDR3 spans 15 residues. From germline, CDR1 is DFQATT and CDR2 SNEGSKA (reference sequence). Random hexamers were used to reverse transcribe an amount of about 0.45 to 1 ug RNA. TCRdb re-analysed the immunoSEQ multiplex PCR reads in MiXCR, keeping a single row per CDR3 protein. The table lists about 210,000 distinct CDR3 sequences, around 93% of them singletons. Each multiple sclerosis control was a treatment-naive patient with relapsing-remitting disease that was either stable or active. Details on this clonotype: Antigen: not known.

The chain uses TRBV20-1 and TRBJ2-1; 7 bases fit TRBD2. The clonotype originates from a human donor with multiple sclerosis. Sequencing input: CD4+ T cells from PBMCs. The CDR3 DNA sequence: TGCAGTGCTTCCCGGGGCGGGAGCTCCTACAATGAGCAGTTCTTC. Translation: CSASRGGSSYNEQFF.